This passage covers 24 T cell receptor beta chains from one sample sequenced in a study of blood T cell repertoires in COVID-19. Measured with immunoSEQ multiplex PCR; TCRdb has only the in-frame clones, and not every one. Of some 40,000 clones in the sample, about nine tenths were seen once. The material sequenced was peripheral blood. The receptors come from a woman aged 80 or older with acute or convalescent COVID-19.

The V and J genes are TRBV19 and TRBJ2-5, with 11 bases aligning to TRBD1. The CDR3 is made up of 14 amino acids. With 5 bases clipped from V and 4 bases from J, the junction kept 3 bases outside the gene matches. Looked up from germline, CDR1 is LNHDA and CDR2 is SQIVND (reference sequence). The CDR3 reads CASSGQGARETQYF. CDR3 bases: TGTGCCAGTAGTGGACAGGGGGCTCGAGAGACCCAGTACTTC.

The chain recombines TRBV12-5 with TRBJ2-2; D gene ambiguous. This CDR3 contains 14 residues. Per the germline V gene, CDR1 is LGHNT and CDR2 is FRNRAP. V lost 4 bases, J lost 2 bases, and 8 bases lay in between. Written as DNA, the CDR3 is TGTGCTAGTGGTTCCGGGTCTAACACCGGGGAGCTGTTTTTT. Its translation is CASGSGSNTGELFF.

The V and J genes are TRBV27 and TRBJ2-3; 9 nucleotides align to TRBD2. This CDR3 contains 15 residues. J was trimmed by 2 bases and V by 6 bases; bases with no gene match: 6. The germline gives CDR1 MNHEY, CDR2 SMNVEV (reference sequence). Here the CDR3 DNA reads TGTGCCAGCAGCGATATAGCGGGGGACACAGATACGCAGTATTTT. It yields the protein CASSDIAGDTDTQYF.

The gene calls are TRBV30 and TRBJ1-2; 8 nucleotides match TRBD1. Trimming removed 0 bases from V and 8 bases from J; junction bases left unmatched: 8. This CDR3 contains 14 residues. In germline, CDR1 is GTSNPN, CDR2 SVGIG (reference sequence). CDR3: CAWSVLQGVRGYTF. CDR3 nucleotide sequence: TGTGCCTGGAGTGTACTACAGGGGGTTCGGGGCTACACCTTC. The variable domain in full, with the rest retrieved from reference TRBV30 and TRBJ1-2, is SQTIHQWPATLVQPVGSPLSLECTVEGTSNPNLYWYRQAAGRGLQLLFYSVGIGQISSEVPQNLSASRPQDRQFILSSKKLLLSDSGFYLCAWSVLQGVRGYTFGSGTRLTVV.

In its sample, this clone was seen once. The rearrangement joins TRBV11-2 to TRBJ1-2, with TRBD1 matching 8 bases. CDR3 size: 14 residues. The V gene end was trimmed by 5 bases and the J gene end by 6 bases; junction bases not matched to a gene: 8. The germline CDR1 and CDR2 sequences are SGHAT and FQNNGV. Written as DNA, the CDR3 is TGTGCCAGCAGCGCCCGGACAGGGTATGATGGCTACACCTTC. It translates to CASSARTGYDGYTF.

The DNA of the CDR3 is TGTGCCAGCAGCCCCCAGGGGTGGGGCGCAGGCTACACCTTC. This gives the protein CASSPQGWGAGYTF. V is TRBV3-1 (or the pseudogene TRBV3-2) and J is TRBJ1-2; D may be TRBD1 (6 bases). Trimming took 4 bases from V and 8 from J, leaving 17 bases between them. CDR1 is LGHDT and CDR2 is YNNKEL in the germline V gene (reference sequence). The CDR3 loop spans 14 amino acids.

CDR3 sequence: CATSRTGGKNEKLFF. The CDR3 DNA is TGCGCCACCTCTCGGACAGGAGGTAAAAATGAAAAACTGTTTTTT. The chain couples TRBV5-1 to TRBJ1-4; TRBD1 matches 7 bases. The germline gives CDR1 SGHRS, CDR2 YFSETQ. V was clipped by 9 bases and J by 5 bases; unmatched bases: 13. This CDR3 comprises 15 residues.

The V and J genes are TRBV5-1 and TRBJ2-3; TRBD1 aligns across 7 bases. Trimming at V came to 6 bases and at J to 1 base, leaving 14 bases not matched to a gene. Germline V CDR1 and CDR2: SGHRS, YFSETQ. The CDR3 runs to 17 residues. CDR3 residues: CASTMGTDSSGTDTQYF. The DNA of the CDR3 is TGCGCCAGCACCATGGGGACAGACTCGTCAGGCACAGATACGCAGTATTTT.

The rearrangement joins TRBV4-1 to TRBJ2-3; weak D call: TRBD2 (5 bases). CDR3 length: 17 amino acids. The germline V gene has CDR1 MGHRA and CDR2 YSYEKL. The V end was cut by 0 bases, the J end by 1 base, with 14 bases between. The CDR3 DNA follows: TGCGCCAGCAGCCAAGACCCCCCTGGGCGGGGCACAGATACGCAGTATTTT. Its translation: CASSQDPPGRGTDTQYF.

This chain links TRBV27 with TRBJ1-6; D gene ambiguous. The CDR3 contains 15 residues. Trimming stripped 5 bases from V and 6 bases from J, with 14 bases between. Germline-derived CDR1 and CDR2 are MNHEY and SMNVEV (reference sequence). For the CDR3, the DNA is TGTGCCAGCAGTCTGAGGGTACCGAGTAATTCACCCCTCCACTTT. It yields the protein CASSLRVPSNSPLHF.

The chain has TRBV30 and TRBJ2-5, with a possible D match to TRBD2 (6 bases). Trimming removed 1 base at V and 2 bases at J, with 14 bases between. This CDR3 has 15 residues. Germline loops: CDR1 GTSNPN, CDR2 SVGIG (reference sequence). CDR3 residues: CAWSDGTGGQETQYF. Written as DNA, the CDR3 is TGTGCCTGGAGTGATGGGACTGGGGGACAAGAGACCCAGTACTTC.

The chain couples TRBV3-1 (or the pseudogene TRBV3-2) to TRBJ1-3; D is undetermined. The CDR3 has 15 residues. V lost 6 bases and J 2 bases, leaving 14 bases between the germline ends. Germline V gene data show CDR1 as LGHDT and CDR2 as YNNKEL (reference sequence). Here the CDR3 reads CASRPSRSPGNTIYF. The CDR3 nucleotides are TGTGCCAGCAGGCCTTCCCGGAGTCCTGGAAACACCATATATTTT.

This clone came up once. This chain uses TRBV4-1 with TRBJ1-2; a possible D gene is TRBD1 (6 bases). V dropped 3 bases and J dropped 4 bases, with 15 bases sitting between them. CDR3 size: 15 residues. CDR1 is MGHRA and CDR2 is YSYEKL in the germline V gene. DNA for the CDR3: TGCGCCAGCAGCCAGGACAGCCGTAGGGGCTATGGCTACACCTTC. It translates to CASSQDSRRGYGYTF.

The V call is TRBV7-2, the J call TRBJ2-5, with a possible D match to TRBD1 (6 bases). V was cut by 4 bases and J by 4 bases, with 13 bases left in between. Looked up from germline, CDR1 is SGHTA and CDR2 is FQGNSA. CDR3 length: 14 amino acids. In nucleotides, the CDR3 is TGTGCCAGCAGCTGGGGGCCGTTGAGAGAGACCCAGTACTTC. Translating it yields CASSWGPLRETQYF. The full variable domain, rest sourced from reference TRBV7-2 and TRBJ2-5, is GAGVSQSPSNKVTEKGKDVELRCDPISGHTALYWYRQSLGQGLEFLIYFQGNSAPDKSGLPSDRFSAERTGGSVSTLTIQRTQQEDSAVYLCASSWGPLRETQYFGPGTRLLVL.

The V call is TRBV27, the J call TRBJ1-5; D remains unclear. The V end was cut by 3 bases, the J end by 6 bases, with 9 bases between. The CDR3 has 13 amino acids. Germline V lookup: CDR1 MNHEY, CDR2 SMNVEV (reference sequence). The CDR3 DNA follows: TGTGCCAGCAGTTTTCTCCTCGGTCAGCCCCAGCATTTT. It yields the protein CASSFLLGQPQHF.

This chain connects TRBV5-1 to TRBJ2-3, with D possibly TRBD1 on 5 matching bases. The V gene lost 5 bases and the J gene lost 4 bases, with 14 bases spanning the gap. This CDR3 comprises 14 residues. Per germline, CDR1 SGHRS and CDR2 YFSETQ. This CDR3 reads CASRGRVEADTQYF. DNA of the CDR3: TGCGCCAGCAGAGGCAGGGTCGAGGCAGATACGCAGTATTTT. Drawing the rest from reference TRBV5-1 and TRBJ2-3, the complete variable domain is KAGVTQTPRYLIKTRGQQVTLSCSPISGHRSVSWYQQTPGQGLQFLFEYFSETQRNKGNFPGRFSGRQFSNSRSEMNVSTLELGDSALYLCASRGRVEADTQYFGPGTRLTVL.

This sequence joins TRBV20-1 and TRBJ2-7, with D unclear. Per the germline V gene, CDR1 is DFQATT and CDR2 is SNEGSKA (reference sequence). The V end lost 7 bases, the J end lost 4 bases, and 11 bases lay between the germline ends. CDR3 size: 11 residues. This chain's CDR3 is CSVSQLYEQYF. The CDR3 bases are TGCAGTGTATCCCAGTTGTACGAGCAGTACTTC.

On this clone itself: A junction boundary mismatches the germline segment, possibly from a read error. The rearrangement joins TRBV12-3 or TRBV12-4 to TRBJ2-7; 12 nucleotides match TRBD1. This CDR3 spans 12 amino acids. The DNA of the CDR3 is TGTGCCAGCAGTTTACACCGGGACAGGGGGCACTTC. Amino acids: CASSLHRDRGHF.

The V gene is TRBV2, the J gene TRBJ1-1; TRBD1 matches at 9 bases. CDR1 SNHLY and CDR2 FYNNEI come from the germline V gene. This CDR3 is 15 amino acids long. Trimming cost V 6 bases and J 4 bases; bases outside gene matches: 9. The CDR3 region is CASSAQGAVLTEAFF. CDR3 nucleotide sequence: TGTGCCAGCAGCGCACAGGGGGCCGTACTCACTGAAGCTTTCTTT.

The gene calls are TRBV19 and TRBJ2-2; 12 bases line up with TRBD1. In germline, CDR1 is LNHDA, CDR2 SQIVND (reference sequence). The CDR3 is made up of 17 amino acids. The junction had 10 bases not matched to a gene; V was cut back by 5 bases and J by 6 bases. CDR3 sequence: CASSPRGGQGAPGELFF. CDR3 bases: TGTGCCAGTAGTCCCAGAGGGGGACAGGGGGCTCCCGGGGAGCTGTTTTTT.

V and J are TRBV5-1 and TRBJ2-2, with 7 bases identical to TRBD1. Per the germline V gene, CDR1 is SGHRS and CDR2 is YFSETQ. Germline trimming cut 0 bases from V and 4 bases from J; bases unmatched to any gene: 9. The CDR3 consists of 17 residues. CDR3 DNA: TGCGCCAGCAGCTTGGTTACAGGGGAGTCGGGCACCGGGGAGCTGTTTTTT. Translating gives CASSLVTGESGTGELFF.

The V gene is TRBV6-5, the J gene TRBJ2-1; TRBD2 agrees at 10 bases. The length of the CDR3 is 15 residues. The trim removed 6 bases at V and 4 bases at J, leaving 6 bases unmatched. Germline CDR1 reads MNHEY; CDR2 reads SVGAGI. CDR3 region: CASRPAGGRYNEQFF. The DNA for the CDR3 is TGTGCCAGCAGGCCAGCGGGGGGGCGTTACAATGAGCAGTTCTTC.

There are a few counts of this clone. The chain uses TRBV2 and TRBJ1-2; 9 positions match TRBD1. The V segment lost 6 bases and the J segment 8 bases; nucleotides outside the gene matches: 10. Germline V lookup: CDR1 SNHLY, CDR2 FYNNEI. The CDR3 is made up of 14 amino acids. CDR3 sequence (DNA): TGTGCCAGCAGATCCGGGACAGGGTCCGACGGCTACACCTTC. Amino acid sequence: CASRSGTGSDGYTF.

The chain joins TRBV30 to TRBJ1-4; tentative D call: TRBD1 (5 bases). Between the trimmed V and J ends, which lost 3 bases and 8 bases, there was a span of 16 bases. Looked up from germline, CDR1 is GTSNPN and CDR2 is SVGIG (reference sequence). This CDR3 is 14 amino acids long. CDR3 protein: CAWSRSGGTEKLFF. Here the CDR3 DNA reads TGTGCCTGGAGCCGATCAGGAGGGACCGAAAAACTGTTTTTT. Complete variable domain (other parts from reference TRBV30 and TRBJ1-4): SQTIHQWPATLVQPVGSPLSLECTVEGTSNPNLYWYRQAAGRGLQLLFYSVGIGQISSEVPQNLSASRPQDRQFILSSKKLLLSDSGFYLCAWSRSGGTEKLFFGSGTQLSVL.